The entry below gives a single T cell receptor beta chain sequence along with its context. This sample is part of a study of sequential checkpoint blockade in melanoma. Study summary: First-line arms were nivolumab then ipilimumab, or the reverse, randomized 1:1. After both sequences, patients received maintenance nivolumab.

Specified treatment: randomized to nivolumab then ipilimumab (arm A) or the reverse (arm B). None of the patients previously received DNA-damaging chemotherapy. Sorted cells were live CD3+CD8+, lacking CD19 and CD56, from PBMCs. The data were produced by immunoSEQ multiplex PCR, yet TCRdb's version contains in-frame clones alone and is incomplete. The sample lists about 5,300 clones, almost 80% occurring once. This TCR was sampled from a human donor with melanoma. This material consisted of CD8+ T cells sorted from blood (inferred from file names), taken from a patient given nivolumab and ipilimumab in sequence.

In DNA form, the CDR3 reads TGTGCCAGCAGCCAAGAGCGGGAGACCCAGTACTTC. Its protein product is CASSQERETQYF. The chain has TRBV14 and TRBJ2-5; unclear D gene. The CDR3 has 12 amino acids. The germline V gene encodes CDR1 SGHDN and CDR2 FVKESK. V lost 0 bases, J lost 5 bases, and 4 bases lay in between. The full variable domain, with the rest looked up from reference TRBV14 and TRBJ2-5, is EAGVTQFPSHSVIEKGQTVTLRCDPISGHDNLYWYRRVMGKEIKFLLHFVKESKQDESGMPNNRFLAERTGGTYSTLKVQPAELEDSGVYFCASSQERETQYFGPGTRLLVL.